This entry describes one TCR beta chain. This sample was included in a study of blood T cell repertoires in COVID-19. In the study overall: Spain, Italy and the United States supplied samples that represented acute and convalescent COVID-19. T cells, B-cell-depleted T cells, or PBMCs provided the cDNA or gDNA that served as material.

V lost 0 bases and J lost 10, with 10 bases in between. CDR1 MNHEY and CDR2 SMNVEV come from the germline V gene (reference sequence). There are 13 residues in the CDR3. Original processing notes: How many nucleated cells were present was estimated from reference gene primer amplification. The table came from immunoSEQ multiplex PCR; TCRdb's copy has only in-frame clones and leaves some out. The V and J calls and the clone size are those of that table, but D and trimming were determined from the DNA. The sample has under 200,000 clones; around 80% are singletons. The clonotype comes from a man aged 55 to 70 with acute or convalescent COVID-19. What was sequenced was peripheral blood. The gene calls are TRBV27 and TRBJ2-1; no definite D call. The chain's CDR3 is CASSLSGVTEQFF. The CDR3 DNA sequence: TGTGCCAGCAGTTTATCCGGAGTAACCGAGCAGTTCTTC.